The clone carrying this T cell receptor beta chain has just a few counts. The data stem from a study of technical replicates of blood from a handful of donors. Here immunoSEQ multiplex PCR was the method, and the copy in TCRdb shows in-frame clones only, minus some. This sample has roughly 85,000 clones, with approximately 93% found just once. Losses at the gene ends were 3 bases for V and 1 base for J; bases not matched to a gene: 17. The CDR3 has 19 residues. Germline V gives CDR1 MGHRA, CDR2 YSYEKL. The material sequenced was T cells isolated from PBMCs. This chain links TRBV4-1 with TRBJ1-1, with 7 bases aligning to TRBD1. This TCR was recovered from a human donor in good health. The CDR3 region is CASSQVMGEGGEGNTEAFF. The CDR3 nucleotides read TGCGCCAGCAGCCAGGTAATGGGAGAAGGGGGCGAGGGGAACACTGAAGCTTTCTTT.